Listed here are 5 T cell receptor beta chains from one sample, sequenced in a study of T cell responses to AZD1222 COVID-19 vaccine. The table came from immunoSEQ multiplex PCR; TCRdb's copy has only in-frame clones and leaves some out. Found here are under 150,000 clones, roughly nine tenths of them singletons; the top ten hold roughly 2.4%. Sequences were derived from peripheral blood, sampled on day 0 of AZD1222 vaccination. These receptors came from an adult in good health.

V gene TRBV29-1 combines with J gene TRBJ2-3, with TRBD1 matching over 8 bases. Germline V gives CDR1 SQVTM, CDR2 ANQGSEA. The length of the CDR3 is 15 residues. Losses at the gene ends were 1 base for V and 3 bases for J; bases not matched to a gene: 6. The CDR3 DNA is TGCAGCGTTGAAGCAAGAGACAGGGGAACAGATACGCAGTATTTT. This gives the protein CSVEARDRGTDTQYF.

This clone was seen just once. DNA for the CDR3: TGCAGCGTTAAGGTGCCAACCTTTGGCACTCGTTCTGATGGCTACACCTTC. Translated, it gives CSVKVPTFGTRSDGYTF. The chain employs TRBV29-1 and TRBJ1-2; the D is unclear. The germline V gene has CDR1 SQVTM and CDR2 ANQGSEA. The CDR3 runs to 17 residues. V was cut by 5 bases and J by 6 bases, with 28 bases left in between.

J is TRBJ1-5 and V is TRBV3-1 (or the pseudogene TRBV3-2), with 9 bases that match TRBD1. The ends lost 5 bases at V and 7 bases at J; junction bases unmatched: 6. The CDR3 is made up of 14 amino acids. Germline V gene sequence: CDR1 LGHDT, CDR2 YNNKEL (reference sequence). This CDR3 is CASSGRQGGQPQHF. Written as DNA, the CDR3 is TGTGCCAGCAGCGGACGACAGGGGGGGCAGCCCCAGCATTTT.

The chain carries TRBV19 and TRBJ2-4; D might be TRBD2 (6 bases). Germline V lookup: CDR1 LNHDA, CDR2 SQIVND (reference sequence). V lost 5 bases to trimming and J lost 8 bases, with 13 bases between them. This CDR3 region has 13 residues. CDR3 coding DNA: TGTGCCAGTAGTCCTGGGGGGACGGACATTCAGTACTTC. Residues: CASSPGGTDIQYF.

Written as DNA, the CDR3 is TGTGCCAGCAGTTCCAGTCCGGGGAACACTGAAGCTTTCTTT. Residues: CASSSSPGNTEAFF. This chain joins TRBV6-5 and TRBJ1-1; unclear D gene. This CDR3 has 14 residues. Germline V gives CDR1 MNHEY, CDR2 SVGAGI. V was trimmed by 4 bases and J by 1 base, leaving 10 bases between them.